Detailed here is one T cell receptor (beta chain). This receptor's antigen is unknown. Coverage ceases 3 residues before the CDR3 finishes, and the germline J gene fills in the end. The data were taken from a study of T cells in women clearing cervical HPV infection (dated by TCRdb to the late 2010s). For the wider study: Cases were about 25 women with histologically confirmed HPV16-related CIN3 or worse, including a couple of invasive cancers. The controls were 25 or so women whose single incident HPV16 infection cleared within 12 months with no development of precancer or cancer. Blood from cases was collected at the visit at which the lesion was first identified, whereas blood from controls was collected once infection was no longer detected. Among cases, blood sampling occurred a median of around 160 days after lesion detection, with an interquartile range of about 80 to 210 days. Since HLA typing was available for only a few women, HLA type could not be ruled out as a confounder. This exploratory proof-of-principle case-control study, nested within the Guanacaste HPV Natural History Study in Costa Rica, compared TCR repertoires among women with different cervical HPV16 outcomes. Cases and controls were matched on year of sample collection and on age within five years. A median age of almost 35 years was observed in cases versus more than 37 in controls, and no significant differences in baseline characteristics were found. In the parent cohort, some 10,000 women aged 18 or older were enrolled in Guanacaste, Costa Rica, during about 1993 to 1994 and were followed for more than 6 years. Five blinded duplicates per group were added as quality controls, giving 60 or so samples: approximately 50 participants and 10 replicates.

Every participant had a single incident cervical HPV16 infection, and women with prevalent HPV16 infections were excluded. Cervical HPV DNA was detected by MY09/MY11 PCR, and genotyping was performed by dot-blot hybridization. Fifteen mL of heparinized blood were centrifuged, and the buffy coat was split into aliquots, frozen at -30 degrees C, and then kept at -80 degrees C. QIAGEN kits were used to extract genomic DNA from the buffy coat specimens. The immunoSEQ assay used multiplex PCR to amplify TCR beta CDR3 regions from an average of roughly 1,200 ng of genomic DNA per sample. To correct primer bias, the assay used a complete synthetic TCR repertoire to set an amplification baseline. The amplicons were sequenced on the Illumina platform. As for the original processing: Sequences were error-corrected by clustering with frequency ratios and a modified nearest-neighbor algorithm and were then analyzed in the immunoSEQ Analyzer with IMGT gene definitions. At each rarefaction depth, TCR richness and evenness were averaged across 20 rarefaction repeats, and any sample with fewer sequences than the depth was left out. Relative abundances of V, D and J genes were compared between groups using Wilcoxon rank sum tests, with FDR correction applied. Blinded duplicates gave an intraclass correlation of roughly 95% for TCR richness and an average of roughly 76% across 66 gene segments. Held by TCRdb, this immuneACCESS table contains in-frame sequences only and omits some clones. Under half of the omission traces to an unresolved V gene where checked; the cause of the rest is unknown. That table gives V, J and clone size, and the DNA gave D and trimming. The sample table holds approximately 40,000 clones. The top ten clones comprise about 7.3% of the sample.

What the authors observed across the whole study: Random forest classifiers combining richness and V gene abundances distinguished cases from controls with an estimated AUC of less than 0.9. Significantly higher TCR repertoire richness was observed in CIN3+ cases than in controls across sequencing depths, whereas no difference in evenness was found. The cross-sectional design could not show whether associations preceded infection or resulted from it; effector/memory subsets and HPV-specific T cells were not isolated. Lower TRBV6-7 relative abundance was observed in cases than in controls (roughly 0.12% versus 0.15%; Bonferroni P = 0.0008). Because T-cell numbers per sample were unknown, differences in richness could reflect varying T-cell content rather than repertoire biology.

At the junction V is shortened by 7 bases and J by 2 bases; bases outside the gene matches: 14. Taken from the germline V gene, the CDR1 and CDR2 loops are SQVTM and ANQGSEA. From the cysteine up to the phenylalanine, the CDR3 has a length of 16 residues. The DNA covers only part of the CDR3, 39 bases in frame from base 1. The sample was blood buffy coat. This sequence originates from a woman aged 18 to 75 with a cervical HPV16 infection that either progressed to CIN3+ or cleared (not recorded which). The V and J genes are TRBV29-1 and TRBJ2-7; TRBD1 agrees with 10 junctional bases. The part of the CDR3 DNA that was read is TGCAGCGGGGGACGGGACAGGGGATCGGAAACCTACGAG. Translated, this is CSGGRDRGSETYE. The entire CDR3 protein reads CSGGRDRGSETYEQYF.